Listed here are 27 T cell receptor beta chains from one sample, sequenced in a study of regulatory T cells in long-lasting Graves disease. Libraries of TCR beta came from iRepertoire HTBI primers plus Arm-PCR of CDR3 regions. Each CDR3 protein gets one entry after TCRdb re-called the multiplex PCR reads with MiXCR. The table includes roughly 400,000 distinct CDR3 sequences, roughly 20% detected once. Time point meaning: persistent/refractory GD, antithyroid drugs over 5 years with positive TRAb. Construction of the TCR library relied on RNA isolated from PBMCs. Sample: peripheral blood mononuclear cells (PBMCs), taken when the disease was refractory, from a patient treated with antithyroid drugs. These receptors all stem from a female donor with Graves disease.

The V call is TRBV5-1, the J call TRBJ2-6, with D tentatively TRBD1 (5 bases). From germline, CDR1 is SGHRS and CDR2 YFSETQ. This CDR3 is built from 17 residues. The germline V and J ends were trimmed by 2 bases and 2 bases, with 14 bases remaining between them. In nucleotides, the CDR3 is TGCGCCAGCAGCTTATCGTCCGGACAAGCTGGGGCCAACGTCCTGACTTTC. Translated, it gives CASSLSSGQAGANVLTF.

This chain links TRBV18 with TRBJ1-6, with D maybe TRBD1 (5 bases). The germline V and J ends were trimmed by 2 bases and 9 bases, with 11 bases remaining between them. This CDR3 region has 14 residues. Germline CDR1 and CDR2: KGHSH and LQKENI. As DNA, the CDR3 is TGTGCCAGCTCACCAAAGTCCACAGGTTCACCCCTCCACTTT. It yields the protein CASSPKSTGSPLHF. Full variable domain (outside the CDR3, taken from reference TRBV18 and TRBJ1-6): NAGVMQNPRHLVRRRGQEARLRCSPMKGHSHVYWYRQLPEEGLKFMVYLQKENIIDESGMPKERFSAEFPKEGPSILRIQQVVRGDSAAYFCASSPKSTGSPLHFGNGTRLTVT.

As for this clonotype: The junction departs from the called germline gene at one end, perhaps through a read error. V is TRBV28 and J is TRBJ1-1; D remains ambiguous. This CDR3 has 15 residues. Germline loops: CDR1 MDHEN, CDR2 SYDVKM. The CDR3 region is CASSVPLGIGTEALF. In DNA, the CDR3 is TGTGCCAGCAGTGTCCCATTGGGTATCGGCACTGAAGCTCTCTTT.

The chain carries TRBV7-2 and TRBJ2-3, with 7 bases lining up with TRBD1. Germline V gene lookup returns CDR1 SGHTA and CDR2 FQGNSA. The CDR3 is 15 residues long. V gave up 1 base and J gave up 2 bases; unmatched junction bases: 3. DNA of the CDR3: TGTGCCAGCAGCTTAGGACAGGGCTTCACAGATACGCAGTATTTT. Protein product: CASSLGQGFTDTQYF.

This clonotype was detected only a few times. The chain is built from TRBV12-3 or TRBV12-4 and TRBJ2-2; TRBD1 agrees at 9 bases. The CDR3 has 14 residues. The J segment lost 6 bases and the V segment lost 2 bases, leaving 1 base of the junction unmatched. CDR3 coding DNA: TGTGCCAGCAGTTTAAGACAGGGGGCCGGGGAGCTGTTTTTT. This gives the protein CASSLRQGAGELFF.

The chain uses TRBV11-2 and TRBJ2-2; 7 nucleotides agree with TRBD1. The CDR3 is made up of 19 amino acids. The germline CDR1 and CDR2 sequences are SGHAT and FQNNGV. With 1 base clipped from V and 7 bases from J, the junction kept 18 bases outside the gene matches. This CDR3 reads CASSLVFGTATNTGGELFF. The CDR3 nucleotides are TGTGCCAGCAGCTTAGTTTTTGGGACAGCCACAAACACAGGCGGGGAGCTGTTTTTT.

The J gene is TRBJ2-5, the V gene TRBV4-1; D may be TRBD1 (5 bases). Trimming took 0 bases from V and 5 from J, leaving 10 bases between them. CDR1 and CDR2 from the germline V gene are MGHRA and YSYEKL. The CDR3 has 14 residues. The CDR3: CASSQEQVGETQYF. The CDR3 DNA reads TGCGCCAGCAGCCAAGAACAGGTGGGGGAGACCCAGTACTTC.

There are many counts of this clonotype. This chain links TRBV20-1 with TRBJ2-5, with 9 positions matching TRBD2. The CDR3 extends over 14 amino acids. Trimming removed 5 bases from V and 2 bases from J; junction bases left unmatched: 6. Germline loops: CDR1 DFQATT, CDR2 SNEGSKA (reference sequence). CDR3 coding DNA: TGCAGTGCTGGACTAGCGAGAGTACAAGAGACCCAGTACTTC. It yields the protein CSAGLARVQETQYF.

This clonotype was detected only once. A read error may be the cause here, since a much bigger clone is one base away. This chain uses TRBV7-8 with TRBJ2-7, with 8 bases fitting TRBD1. CDR1 SGHVS and CDR2 FQNEAQ come from the germline V gene. The CDR3 runs to 15 residues. Germline trimming cut 5 bases from V and 7 bases from J; bases unmatched to any gene: 13. CDR3 protein: CASSRPRQGMVEQYF. The CDR3 bases are TGTGCCAGCAGCCGACCGAGACAGGGGATGGTAGAGCAGTACTTC.

This chain connects TRBV20-1 to TRBJ2-7; 7 bases are shared with TRBD1. Trimming took 0 bases from V and 1 from J; bases not matched to a gene: 6. Germline V gives CDR1 DFQATT, CDR2 SNEGSKA (reference sequence). CDR3 length: 15 amino acids. CDR3 sequence: CSARDGVTGSYEQYF. The DNA of the CDR3 is TGCAGTGCTAGAGATGGTGTGACAGGGTCCTACGAGCAGTACTTC.

This clonotype was seen only a few times. The V call is TRBV20-1, the J call TRBJ1-5; 7 bases align to TRBD1. Germline CDR1 reads DFQATT; CDR2 reads SNEGSKA (reference sequence). V lost 1 base, J lost 4 bases, and 7 bases stayed unmatched. The CDR3 consists of 15 residues. Here the CDR3 reads CSARVSGQLNQPQHF. CDR3 sequence (DNA): TGCAGTGCTAGAGTTTCGGGACAGCTGAATCAGCCCCAGCATTTT.

This clonotype was found a few times. The V gene is TRBV20-1, the J gene TRBJ2-5; TRBD2 might be the D (5 bases). CDR1 is DFQATT and CDR2 is SNEGSKA in the germline V gene (reference sequence). The V end lost 3 bases, the J end lost 7 bases, and 21 bases lay between the germline ends. The CDR3 runs to 15 residues. The CDR3 DNA is TGCAGTGCTAGCGGTCGGGAAGACCCAAGTTCGACCCAGTACTTC. Encoded protein: CSASGREDPSSTQYF.

This clonotype has more than one count but fewer than ten. The genes are TRBV7-2 and TRBJ1-4, with 7 positions matching TRBD1. The germline V gene has CDR1 SGHTA and CDR2 FQGNSA. The V segment lost 3 bases and the J segment 7 bases; nucleotides outside the gene matches: 5. This CDR3 is 14 amino acids long. The CDR3 protein is CASSFGTVVEKLFF. The CDR3 bases are TGTGCCAGCAGCTTTGGGACAGTCGTTGAAAAACTGTTTTTT.

This CDR3 is CASSYSIPQDRGSYEQYF. The CDR3 DNA follows: TGTGCCAGCAGTTACTCGATCCCCCAGGACAGGGGATCATACGAGCAGTACTTC. This chain connects TRBV6-5 to TRBJ2-7, with 9 nucleotides matching TRBD1. The CDR3 spans 18 residues. With 0 bases clipped from V and 4 bases from J, the junction kept 13 bases outside the gene matches. Germline CDR1 is MNHEY and CDR2 is SVGAGI.

The V call is TRBV29-1, the J call TRBJ1-2; the D gene is possibly TRBD1 (5 bases). The CDR3 runs 14 residues. V was pared by 6 bases and J by 3 bases, with 17 bases between. Germline loops: CDR1 SQVTM, CDR2 ANQGSEA. CDR3 DNA: TGCAGCGTCGACCTGGGCAGGGACCACTATGGCTACACCTTC. Its translation: CSVDLGRDHYGYTF.

The rearrangement links TRBV5-1 to TRBJ1-2; TRBD1 aligns across 11 bases. CDR3 size: 16 residues. CDR1 and CDR2 (germline): SGHRS, YFSETQ. V trimming: 4 bases; J trimming: 3 bases; junction bases outside the gene matches: 8. The CDR3 bases are TGCGCCAGCAGCCCTTCCCTGGGACAGGGGGACTATGGCTACACCTTC. As protein: CASSPSLGQGDYGYTF.

This clonotype was counted many times. A read error may account for a junction end that differs from germline. The gene calls are TRBV5-1 and TRBJ2-3; either TRBD1 or TRBD2 may fit D (6 bases each). The length of the CDR3 is 13 residues. Germline V gene data show CDR1 as SGHRS and CDR2 as YFSETQ. CDR3 protein: CASSLGGTDTQYF. The CDR3 DNA reads as TGTGCCAGCAGCTTAGGGGGGACAGATACGCAGTATTTT.

This clonotype was recorded at least ten times. The genes are TRBV20-1 and TRBJ2-4; D is uncertain. Germline V lookup: CDR1 DFQATT, CDR2 SNEGSKA (reference sequence). This CDR3 has 14 amino acids. The ends were cut back, 6 bases at V and 0 bases at J, with 12 bases in the middle. Here the CDR3 DNA reads TGCAGTGCCAAGGAAGGGCAAGCCAAAAACATTCAGTACTTC. Its protein is CSAKEGQAKNIQYF.

This clonotype has a single count. The chain carries TRBV29-1 and TRBJ2-7, with 8 bases matching TRBD2. Germline V gives CDR1 SQVTM, CDR2 ANQGSEA. The CDR3 runs 14 residues. V was pared by 4 bases and J by 0 bases, with 5 bases of the junction left unmatched. The CDR3 region is CSVVVAGHSYEQYF. The CDR3 nucleotides read TGCAGCGTTGTGGTAGCGGGACACTCCTACGAGCAGTACTTC.

This clonotype was seen many times. V gene TRBV28 combines with J gene TRBJ2-7, with D perhaps matching TRBD1 (6 bases). Germline loops: CDR1 MDHEN, CDR2 SYDVKM. This CDR3 has 15 amino acids. With 4 bases removed from V and 4 bases from J, the gap between germline ends came to 17 bases. The chain's CDR3 is CASSSSQGLGYEQYF. CDR3 in DNA: TGTGCCAGCAGTTCTTCACAGGGTCTCGGGTACGAGCAGTACTTC.

This clonotype has only a few counts. The chain uses TRBV5-1 and TRBJ1-1, with D tentatively TRBD1 (5 bases). CDR3 size: 14 residues. Per the germline V gene, CDR1 is SGHRS and CDR2 is YFSETQ. Trimming removed 2 bases from V and 5 bases from J, with 13 bases in between. For the CDR3, the DNA is TGCGCCAGCAGCTTCCGGGACTCTTTGACTGAAGCTTTCTTT. It is translated as CASSFRDSLTEAFF.

This clonotype was seen many times. This chain uses TRBV7-2 with TRBJ2-7; D ambiguous. The CDR3 loop spans 12 amino acids. The germline V and J ends were trimmed by 4 bases and 4 bases, with 8 bases remaining between them. In germline, CDR1 is SGHTA, CDR2 FQGNSA. Here the CDR3 reads CASSSFPYEQYF. CDR3 nucleotide sequence: TGTGCCAGCAGCTCTTTCCCATACGAGCAGTACTTC.

This clonotype has just a few counts. The genes are TRBV13 and TRBJ2-1; 12 nucleotides align to TRBD2. There are 15 residues in the CDR3. Trimming cost V 5 bases and J 4 bases; bases outside gene matches: 3. Germline loops: CDR1 PRHDT, CDR2 FYEKMQ (reference sequence). As DNA, the CDR3 is TGTGCCAGCAGCACTAGCGGGAGGTTGTACAATGAGCAGTTCTTC. It codes for CASSTSGRLYNEQFF.

Many counts were recorded for this clonotype. V gene TRBV12-3 or TRBV12-4 combines with J gene TRBJ2-5, with 11 nucleotides matching TRBD2. This CDR3 spans 14 amino acids. The trim removed 8 bases at V and 4 bases at J, leaving 6 bases unmatched. Here the CDR3 DNA reads TGTGCCAGCGGTACTAGCGGGAGATCAGAGACCCAGTACTTC. Translated, it gives CASGTSGRSETQYF.

The sample holds many counts of this clonotype. A read error may produce the germline difference seen at one junction end. This chain joins TRBV20-1 and TRBJ2-2, with no clear D. This CDR3 comprises 14 residues. Germline assignment: CDR1 DFQATT and CDR2 SNEGSKA (reference sequence). The CDR3 DNA follows: TGCAGTGCTGGAGACTTGGGCGGCACCGGGGAGCTGTTTTTT. Amino acid sequence: CSAGDLGGTGELFF.

This clonotype was seen repeatedly, ten times or more. V and J are TRBV7-2 and TRBJ2-5, with D unresolved. Germline CDR1 SGHTA, CDR2 FQGNSA. Trimming removed 2 bases at V and 2 bases at J, with 6 bases between. The CDR3 extends over 13 amino acids. The CDR3 DNA sequence: TGTGCCAGCAGCTTACCCCCGCAAGAGACCCAGTACTTC. It translates to CASSLPPQETQYF.

DNA for the CDR3: TGTGCCAGCAGCTTATCGTCCGGGAGGATCTACGAGCAGTACTTC. It is translated as CASSLSSGRIYEQYF. The chain uses TRBV7-2 and TRBJ2-7, with 7 bases lining up with TRBD2. V lost 2 bases, J lost 3 bases, and 7 bases stayed unmatched. Looked up from germline, CDR1 is SGHTA and CDR2 is FQGNSA. This CDR3 contains 15 residues. Full variable domain (outside the CDR3, taken from reference TRBV7-2 and TRBJ2-7): GAGVSQSPSNKVTEKGKDVELRCDPISGHTALYWYRQSLGQGLEFLIYFQGNSAPDKSGLPSDRFSAERTGGSVSTLTIQRTQQEDSAVYLCASSLSSGRIYEQYFGPGTRLTVT.